These 12 T cell receptor beta chains were sequenced from one sample in a study of cytomegalovirus exposure and HLA in healthy donors. Researchers ran the PCR with 60 Vbeta and 13 Jbeta primers. Sequencing was performed with immunoSEQ multiplex PCR; in TCRdb, only in-frame clones are kept and a portion is missing. The sample holds about 100,000 clones, approximately 84% seen once. Source material: PBMCs. The receptors stem from a man aged 30 to 45 in good health and CMV-seronegative.

The rearrangement uses TRBV7-9 and TRBJ1-1; D not certain. The CDR3 spans 14 residues. CDR1 and CDR2 (germline): SEHNR, FQNEAQ (reference sequence). V lost 6 bases to trimming and J lost 0 bases, with 11 bases between them. DNA for the CDR3: TGTGCCAGCAGACAAGACGGGGTGAACACTGAAGCTTTCTTT. This translates into CASRQDGVNTEAFF. The full variable domain, its missing parts supplied by reference TRBV7-9 and TRBJ1-1, is DTGVSQNPRHKITKRGQNVTFRCDPISEHNRLYWYRQTLGQGPEFLTYFQNEAQLEKSRLLSDRFSAERPKGSFSTLEIQRTEQGDSAMYLCASRQDGVNTEAFFGQGTRLTVV.

The V and J genes are TRBV5-6 and TRBJ2-7; the D gene is possibly TRBD1 (5 bases). Looked up from germline, CDR1 is SGHDT and CDR2 is YYEEEE. Trimming pared 4 bases from V and 4 bases from J, leaving 15 bases between. The CDR3 has 14 amino acids. This CDR3 is CASSPGRAHYEQYF. In DNA, the CDR3 is TGTGCCAGCAGCCCAGGCAGGGCTCATTACGAGCAGTACTTC.

The chain uses TRBV9 and TRBJ1-1; D ambiguous. CDR1 SGDLS and CDR2 YYNGEE come from the germline V gene. This CDR3 region has 14 residues. The ends were cut back, 2 bases at V and 4 bases at J, with 12 bases in the middle. Written as DNA, the CDR3 is TGTGCCAGCAGCGTCCTGCGGTCGGCCACTGAAGCTTTCTTT. Translated: CASSVLRSATEAFF.

This clone has only a few counts. V gene TRBV18 combines with J gene TRBJ2-5, with D unclear. This CDR3 comprises 11 residues. Germline V lookup: CDR1 KGHSH, CDR2 LQKENI. The V end was cut by 6 bases, the J end by 2 bases, with 4 bases between. The CDR3 here is CASSQQETQYF. CDR3 sequence (DNA): TGTGCCAGCTCCCAACAAGAGACCCAGTACTTC.

J is TRBJ2-3 and V is TRBV29-1; 15 bases align to TRBD2. The CDR3 runs 17 residues. Looked up from germline, CDR1 is SQVTM and CDR2 is ANQGSEA. Trimming at V came to 3 bases and at J to 2 bases, leaving 6 bases not matched to a gene. The CDR3, as DNA: TGCAGCGTTGATGGACTAGCGGGGGGGCTAAACACAGATACGCAGTATTTT. This gives the protein CSVDGLAGGLNTDTQYF.

CDR3 region: CAGGWPTEAFF. Here the CDR3 DNA reads TGTGCTGGCGGGTGGCCCACTGAAGCTTTCTTT. The genes are TRBV28 and TRBJ1-1; D is ambiguous. The CDR3 spans 11 residues. The germline V gene encodes CDR1 MDHEN and CDR2 SYDVKM.

The V and J genes are TRBV13 and TRBJ2-7; 7 bases align to TRBD2. The germline gives CDR1 PRHDT, CDR2 FYEKMQ (reference sequence). V lost 1 base to trimming and J lost 3 bases; unmatched junction nucleotides: 9. This CDR3 has 16 residues. The CDR3 spells CASSLVGGLDRYEQYF. The CDR3 DNA sequence: TGTGCCAGCAGCTTAGTCGGAGGACTAGATCGCTACGAGCAGTACTTC.

CDR3 in DNA: TGTGCCAGCAGTTACTCGAGCGGAGTGAACACTGAAGCTTTCTTT. Its protein product is CASSYSSGVNTEAFF. The V gene is TRBV6-5, the J gene TRBJ1-1; D is uncertain. The V gene's germline CDR1 is MNHEY and CDR2 SVGAGI. This CDR3 region has 15 residues. The V end lost 0 bases, the J end lost 0 bases, and 8 bases lay between the germline ends.

Comments on this clone: One junction end does not reproduce the germline sequence, and a read error may be involved. The gene calls are TRBV30 and TRBJ2-7; 8 bases fit TRBD1. The germline V gene has CDR1 GTSNPN and CDR2 SVGIG (reference sequence). CDR3 length: 12 amino acids. The CDR3 reads CAWSVSPGQGDF. The CDR3 coding sequence is TGTGCCTGGAGCGTGTCTCCAGGACAGGGCGACTTC. The whole variable domain, remainder taken from reference TRBV30 and TRBJ2-7, is SQTIHQWPATLVQPVGSPLSLECTVEGTSNPNLYWYRQAAGRGLQLLFYSVGIGQISSEVPQNLSASRPQDRQFILSSKKLLLSDSGFYLCAWSVSPGQGDFGPGTRLTVT.

This chain connects TRBV7-9 to TRBJ2-7; 7 bases align to TRBD1. Germline values: CDR1 SEHNR, CDR2 FQNEAQ (reference sequence). The junction had 4 bases not matched to a gene; V was cut back by 3 bases and J by 5 bases. The length of the CDR3 is 13 residues. The CDR3 reads CASSFTQGDEQYF. DNA of the CDR3: TGTGCCAGCAGCTTCACCCAGGGGGACGAGCAGTACTTC.

This chain joins TRBV10-2 and TRBJ1-5; D ambiguous. Germline assignment: CDR1 WSHSY and CDR2 SAAADI. Trimming shortened V by 6 bases and J by 3 bases, and 12 bases separated the two germline ends. This CDR3 contains 14 residues. CDR3 nucleotides: TGCGCCAGCAGACACGACCTAGACAATCAGCCCCAGCATTTT. Protein product: CASRHDLDNQPQHF.

The chain links TRBV5-1 to TRBJ2-3; 7 bases are shared with TRBD2. This CDR3 comprises 14 residues. V lost 6 bases, J lost 5 bases, and 9 bases stayed unmatched. CDR1 is SGHRS, CDR2 YFSETQ, per germline. The CDR3 nucleotides are TGCGCCAGCACCCCCTGGGCGGGGGAAGATACGCAGTATTTT. It encodes CASTPWAGEDTQYF.